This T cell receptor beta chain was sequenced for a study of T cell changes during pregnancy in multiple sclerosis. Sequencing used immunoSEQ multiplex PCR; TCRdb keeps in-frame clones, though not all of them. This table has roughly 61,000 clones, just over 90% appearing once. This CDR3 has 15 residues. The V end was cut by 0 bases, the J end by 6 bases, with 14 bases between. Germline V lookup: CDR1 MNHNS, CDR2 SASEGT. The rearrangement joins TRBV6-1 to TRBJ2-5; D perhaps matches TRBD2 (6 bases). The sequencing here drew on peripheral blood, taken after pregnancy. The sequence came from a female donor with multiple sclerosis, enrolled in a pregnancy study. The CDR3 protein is CASSEAGGASQTQYF. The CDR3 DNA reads TGTGCCAGCAGTGAAGCGGGCGGGGCGAGTCAGACCCAGTACTTC.